A single sample is the source of the 11 T cell receptor beta chains below, sequenced in a study of technical replicates of blood from several donors. Clones were read by immunoSEQ multiplex PCR, and TCRdb kept only the in-frame ones, dropping some. Of tens of thousands of clones listed, roughly 95% are singletons. The sequencing sample was made of T cells isolated from PBMCs. The receptors derive from a human donor in good health.

V is TRBV6-1 and J is TRBJ2-2, with TRBD2 matching over 12 bases. Trimming removed 8 bases from V and 4 bases from J; junction bases left unmatched: 5. CDR1 is MNHNS, CDR2 SASEGT, per germline. The CDR3 has 15 amino acids. The CDR3 is CASCRTSGITGELFF. The DNA of the CDR3 is TGTGCCAGCTGCCGGACTAGCGGGATCACCGGGGAGCTGTTTTTT.

This chain joins TRBV19 and TRBJ1-2; D unclear. From germline, CDR1 is LNHDA and CDR2 SQIVND (reference sequence). CDR3 length: 11 amino acids. V gave up 10 bases and J gave up 2 bases, with 8 bases separating them. CDR3 DNA: TGTGCCACCCGGGAGAACTATGGCTACACCTTC. Encoded protein: CATRENYGYTF. Full variable domain (missing parts from reference TRBV19 and TRBJ1-2): DGGITQSPKYLFRKEGQNVTLSCEQNLNHDAMYWYRQDPGQGLRLIYYSQIVNDFQKGDIAEGYSVSREKKESFPLTVTSAQKNPTAFYLCATRENYGYTFGSGTRLTVV.

The chain recombines TRBV11-2 with TRBJ1-4; TRBD1 is a possible D gene (6 bases). Germline CDR1 SGHAT, CDR2 FQNNGV. The germline V and J ends were trimmed by 3 bases and 4 bases, with 12 bases remaining between them. The CDR3 sequence is 15 residues long. The CDR3 DNA sequence: TGTGCCAGCAGCTTTGACTGGACAGATAATGAAAAACTGTTTTTT. Encoded protein: CASSFDWTDNEKLFF.

V is TRBV5-6 and J is TRBJ1-5, with D uncertain. The CDR3 loop spans 14 amino acids. Per germline, CDR1 SGHDT and CDR2 YYEEEE. V lost 0 bases and J 4 bases, leaving 8 bases between the germline ends. This CDR3 reads CASSLGHKNQPQHF. DNA of the CDR3: TGTGCCAGCAGCTTGGGTCACAAGAATCAGCCCCAGCATTTT.

The CDR3 loop reads CASSLVSQAPEAFF. CDR3 coding DNA: TGTGCCAGCAGCTTAGTGTCGCAGGCGCCAGAAGCTTTCTTT. The chain has TRBV7-8 and TRBJ1-1; D unresolved. The germline CDR1 and CDR2 sequences are SGHVS and FQNEAQ. This CDR3 contains 14 residues. Trimming took off 1 base at V and 8 bases at J, with 14 bases between the two ends.

The rearrangement joins TRBV19 to TRBJ1-1; D not certain. CDR3 size: 14 residues. Germline values: CDR1 LNHDA, CDR2 SQIVND (reference sequence). Trimming cost V 7 bases and J 7 bases, with 19 bases left between them. Written as DNA, the CDR3 is TGTGCCAGTAAGAACGGGGTTGACTTTGGTGAAGCTTTCTTT. Its translation: CASKNGVDFGEAFF.

The V gene is TRBV18, the J gene TRBJ2-7; 11 positions agree with TRBD2. CDR3 length: 16 amino acids. V lost 3 bases, J lost 5 bases, and 9 bases stayed unmatched. CDR1 and CDR2 from the germline V gene are KGHSH and LQKENI. CDR3 sequence (DNA): TGTGCCAGCTCACCCTTAGCGGGAGGGATTGCTGACGAGCAGTACTTC. It yields the protein CASSPLAGGIADEQYF.

This chain connects TRBV28 to TRBJ1-1, with D possibly matching TRBD1 (6 bases). CDR1 and CDR2 from the germline V gene are MDHEN and SYDVKM. The CDR3 runs to 15 residues. Trimming pared 2 bases from V and 0 bases from J, leaving 10 bases between. The CDR3 loop reads CASSLGGAMNTEAFF. In nucleotides, the CDR3 is TGTGCCAGCAGTTTAGGGGGGGCCATGAACACTGAAGCTTTCTTT.

The J gene is TRBJ2-7, the V gene TRBV11-3; 9 bases are a match to TRBD2. Per germline, CDR1 SGHNT and CDR2 YENEEA. Unmatched junction bases numbered 9, after V lost 1 base and J lost 2 bases. This CDR3 contains 17 residues. The CDR3 region is CASSLVGASGKTYEQYF. In nucleotides, the CDR3 is TGTGCCAGCAGCTTAGTGGGGGCTAGCGGGAAGACCTACGAGCAGTACTTC. Variable domain in full (rest from reference TRBV11-3 and TRBJ2-7): EAGVVQSPRYKIIEKKQPVAFWCNPISGHNTLYWYLQNLGQGPELLIRYENEEAVDDSQLPKDRFSAERLKGVDSTLKIQPAELGDSAVYLCASSLVGASGKTYEQYFGPGTRLTVT.

V gene TRBV2 combines with J gene TRBJ2-3; a possible D gene is TRBD1 (6 bases). CDR3 length equals 13 residues. Trimming took 6 bases from V and 6 from J, leaving 13 bases between them. The germline gives CDR1 SNHLY, CDR2 FYNNEI. This CDR3 is CASRYRDSDTQYF. The CDR3 coding sequence is TGTGCCAGCAGGTACAGGGATAGTGATACGCAGTATTTT.

This chain links TRBV27 with TRBJ2-3; D perhaps matches TRBD1 (6 bases). The CDR3 consists of 21 residues. With 6 bases removed from V and 4 bases from J, the gap between germline ends came to 35 bases. In germline, CDR1 is MNHEY, CDR2 SMNVEV (reference sequence). The CDR3 loop reads CASRMTGQSYIRTQWADTQYF. The CDR3 DNA reads as TGTGCCAGCAGAATGACAGGCCAGAGTTATATCCGAACTCAATGGGCAGATACGCAGTATTTT.